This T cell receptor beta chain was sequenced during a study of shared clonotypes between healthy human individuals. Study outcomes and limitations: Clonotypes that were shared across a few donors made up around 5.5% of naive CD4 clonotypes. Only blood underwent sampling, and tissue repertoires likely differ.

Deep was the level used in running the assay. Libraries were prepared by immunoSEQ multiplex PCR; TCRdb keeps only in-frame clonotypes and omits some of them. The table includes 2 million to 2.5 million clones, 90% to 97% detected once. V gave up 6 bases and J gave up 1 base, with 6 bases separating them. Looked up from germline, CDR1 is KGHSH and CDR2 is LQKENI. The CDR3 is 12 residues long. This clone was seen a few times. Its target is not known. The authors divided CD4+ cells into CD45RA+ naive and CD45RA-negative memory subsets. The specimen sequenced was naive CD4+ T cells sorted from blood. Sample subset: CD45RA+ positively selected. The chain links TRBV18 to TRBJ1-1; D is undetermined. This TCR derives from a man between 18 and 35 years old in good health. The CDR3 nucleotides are TGTGCCAGCTCGTCGAAGAACACTGAAGCTTTCTTT. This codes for CASSSKNTEAFF.